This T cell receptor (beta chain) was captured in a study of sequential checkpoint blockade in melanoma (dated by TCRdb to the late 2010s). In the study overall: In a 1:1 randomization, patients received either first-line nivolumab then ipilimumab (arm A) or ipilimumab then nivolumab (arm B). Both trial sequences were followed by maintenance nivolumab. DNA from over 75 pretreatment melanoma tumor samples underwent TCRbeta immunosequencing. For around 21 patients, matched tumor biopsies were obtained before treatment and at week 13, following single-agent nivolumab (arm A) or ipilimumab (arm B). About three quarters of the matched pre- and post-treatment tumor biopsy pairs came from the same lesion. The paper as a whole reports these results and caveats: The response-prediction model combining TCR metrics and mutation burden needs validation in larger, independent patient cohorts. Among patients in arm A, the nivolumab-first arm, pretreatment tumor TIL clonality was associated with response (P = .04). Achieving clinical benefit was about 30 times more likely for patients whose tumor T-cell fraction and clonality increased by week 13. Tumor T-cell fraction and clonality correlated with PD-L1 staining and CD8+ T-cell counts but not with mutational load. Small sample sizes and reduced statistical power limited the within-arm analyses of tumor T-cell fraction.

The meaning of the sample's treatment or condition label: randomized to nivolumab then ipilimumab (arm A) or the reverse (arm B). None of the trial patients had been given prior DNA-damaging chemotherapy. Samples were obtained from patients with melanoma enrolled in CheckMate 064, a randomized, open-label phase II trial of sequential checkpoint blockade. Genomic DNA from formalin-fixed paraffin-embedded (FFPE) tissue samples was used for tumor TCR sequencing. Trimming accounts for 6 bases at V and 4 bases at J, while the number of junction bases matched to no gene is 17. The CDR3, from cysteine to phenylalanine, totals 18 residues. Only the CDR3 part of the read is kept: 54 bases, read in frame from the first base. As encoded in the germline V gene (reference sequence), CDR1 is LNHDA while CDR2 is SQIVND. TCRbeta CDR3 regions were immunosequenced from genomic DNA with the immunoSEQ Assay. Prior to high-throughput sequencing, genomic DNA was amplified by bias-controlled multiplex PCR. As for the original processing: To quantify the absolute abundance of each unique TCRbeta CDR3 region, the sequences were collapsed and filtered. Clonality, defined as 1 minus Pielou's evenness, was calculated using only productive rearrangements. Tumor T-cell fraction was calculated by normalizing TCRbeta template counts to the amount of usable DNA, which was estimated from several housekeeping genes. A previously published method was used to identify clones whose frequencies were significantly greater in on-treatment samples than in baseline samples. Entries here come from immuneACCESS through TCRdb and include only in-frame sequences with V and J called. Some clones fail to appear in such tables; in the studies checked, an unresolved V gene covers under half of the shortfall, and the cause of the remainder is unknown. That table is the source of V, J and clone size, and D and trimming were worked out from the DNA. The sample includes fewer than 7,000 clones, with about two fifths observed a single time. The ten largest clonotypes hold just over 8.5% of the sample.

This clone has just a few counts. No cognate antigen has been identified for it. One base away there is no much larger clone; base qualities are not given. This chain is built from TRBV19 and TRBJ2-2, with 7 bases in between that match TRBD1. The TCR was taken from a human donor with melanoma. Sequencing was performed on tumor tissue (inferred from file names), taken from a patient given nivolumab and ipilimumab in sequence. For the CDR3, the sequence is CASRSPKGRAGGTGELFF. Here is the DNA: TGTGCCAGTAGATCCCCCAAGGGGCGGGCAGGGGGCACCGGGGAGCTGTTTTTT.